This entry describes one T cell receptor beta chain. Its antigen remains unidentified. The sample comes from a study of T cell clones after liver transplantation. Study observations and caveats: Post-transplant time points were not standardized, so conclusions are preliminary.

V dropped 1 base and J dropped 6 bases, with 9 bases sitting between them. The CDR3 contains 13 residues. The germline gives CDR1 SGHVS, CDR2 FQNEAQ. Measured with immunoSEQ multiplex PCR; TCRdb has only the in-frame clones, and not every one. The data contain under 150,000 clones, approximately 90% of them singletons. The sequences come from CD4+ T cells from blood, collected 12 months after liver transplant. This TCR derives from a human patient who received a liver transplant. The graft donor may be the source of some T cells. The J gene is TRBJ1-1, the V gene TRBV7-8; D unresolved. The CDR3 protein is CASSLVAQAEAFF. The CDR3 nucleotides are TGTGCCAGCAGCTTAGTGGCTCAGGCTGAAGCTTTCTTT.